The present entry profiles one T cell receptor (beta chain) with its context. The antigen remains unidentified. Trimming took 2 bases from V and 6 from J; bases not matched to a gene: 6. The CDR3 loop spans 15 amino acids. Per the germline V gene, CDR1 is LGHDT and CDR2 is YNNKEL (reference sequence). These data come from a study of CD8 T cells in Susac syndrome. TCR beta sequencing covered blood CD8+ and CD4+ T cells. The multiple sclerosis controls, all treatment-naive patients, had relapsing-remitting disease that was stable or active. Random hexamers were used to reverse transcribe 0.5 to 1 ug of RNA. TCRdb re-derived calls from the immunoSEQ multiplex PCR reads in MiXCR, one entry per CDR3 protein. The sample has 150,000 to 200,000 distinct CDR3 sequences; approximately 94% are singletons. Study-level points and caveats: The relatively small number of individuals in the TCR sequencing and HLA analysis was acknowledged by the study.

This sequence joins TRBV3-1 and TRBJ1-1; 10 nucleotides line up with TRBD1. The sequenced sample consisted of CD4+ T cells from PBMCs. This clonotype was sampled from a human donor with multiple sclerosis. CDR3 region: CASSQPGQGIAEAFF. The DNA for the CDR3 is TGTGCCAGCAGCCAACCGGGACAGGGGATTGCTGAAGCTTTCTTT. The full variable domain, completed using reference TRBV3-1 and TRBJ1-1, is DTAVSQTPKYLVTQMGNDKSIKCEQNLGHDTMYWYKQDSKKFLKIMFSYNNKELIINETVPNRFSPKSPDKAHLNLHINSLELGDSAVYFCASSQPGQGIAEAFFGQGTRLTVV.